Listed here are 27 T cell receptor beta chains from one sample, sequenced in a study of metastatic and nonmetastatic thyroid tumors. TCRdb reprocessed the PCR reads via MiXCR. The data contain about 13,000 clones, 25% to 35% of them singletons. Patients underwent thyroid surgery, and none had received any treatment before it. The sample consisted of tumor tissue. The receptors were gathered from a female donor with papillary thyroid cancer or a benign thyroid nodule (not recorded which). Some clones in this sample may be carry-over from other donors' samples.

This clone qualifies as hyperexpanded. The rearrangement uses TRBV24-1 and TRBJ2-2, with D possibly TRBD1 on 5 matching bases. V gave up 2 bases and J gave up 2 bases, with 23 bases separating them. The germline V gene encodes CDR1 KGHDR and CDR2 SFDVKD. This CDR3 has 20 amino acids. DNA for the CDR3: TGTGCCACCAGTGATTCATCAGTCGCAGGGTATATACCCAACACCGGGGAGCTGTTTTTT. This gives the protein CATSDSSVAGYIPNTGELFF.

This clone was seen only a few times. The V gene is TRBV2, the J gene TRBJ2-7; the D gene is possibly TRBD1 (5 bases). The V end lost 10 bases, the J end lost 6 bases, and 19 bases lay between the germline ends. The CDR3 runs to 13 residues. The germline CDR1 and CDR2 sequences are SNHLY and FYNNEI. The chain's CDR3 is CATHFGRVGEQYF. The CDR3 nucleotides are TGTGCCACACATTTTGGCAGGGTAGGCGAGCAGTACTTC.

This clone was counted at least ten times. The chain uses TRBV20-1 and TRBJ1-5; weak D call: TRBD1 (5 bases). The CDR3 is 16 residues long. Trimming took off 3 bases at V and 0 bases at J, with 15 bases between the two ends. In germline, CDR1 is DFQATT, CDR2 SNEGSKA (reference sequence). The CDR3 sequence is CSARGQGENSNQPQHF. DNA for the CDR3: TGCAGTGCTAGGGGCCAGGGAGAAAATAGCAATCAGCCCCAGCATTTT.

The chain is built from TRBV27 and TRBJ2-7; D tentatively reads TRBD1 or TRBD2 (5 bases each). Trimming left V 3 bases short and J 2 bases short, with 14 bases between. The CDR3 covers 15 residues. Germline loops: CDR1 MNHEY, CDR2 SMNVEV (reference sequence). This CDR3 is CASSLRGAPPYEQYF. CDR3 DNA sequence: TGTGCCAGCAGTTTGCGAGGGGCGCCGCCCTACGAGCAGTACTTC.

CDR3 region: CAWKLAGTYEQYF. For the CDR3, the DNA is TGTGCCTGGAAACTAGCGGGAACCTACGAGCAGTACTTC. This sequence joins TRBV30 and TRBJ2-7; 10 nucleotides agree with TRBD2. The ends lost 4 bases at V and 2 bases at J; junction bases unmatched: 2. Germline CDR1 GTSNPN, CDR2 SVGIG (reference sequence). The CDR3 contains 13 residues.

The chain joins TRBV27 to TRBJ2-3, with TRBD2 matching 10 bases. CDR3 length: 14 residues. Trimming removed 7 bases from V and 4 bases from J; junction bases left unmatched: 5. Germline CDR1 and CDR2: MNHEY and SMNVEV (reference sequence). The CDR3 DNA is TGTGCCAGCACAAGCGGGGGGGCCGCAGATACGCAGTATTTT. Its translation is CASTSGGAADTQYF.

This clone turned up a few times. For the CDR3, the DNA is TGTGCCAGCAGTGAAGCGCTGGGACATGTGAATGGCTACACCTTC. Protein sequence: CASSEALGHVNGYTF. The chain links TRBV2 to TRBJ1-2, with TRBD1 as a possible D gene (6 bases). V lost 0 bases, J lost 6 bases, and 14 bases lay in between. The germline CDR1 and CDR2 sequences are SNHLY and FYNNEI. The CDR3 covers 15 residues.

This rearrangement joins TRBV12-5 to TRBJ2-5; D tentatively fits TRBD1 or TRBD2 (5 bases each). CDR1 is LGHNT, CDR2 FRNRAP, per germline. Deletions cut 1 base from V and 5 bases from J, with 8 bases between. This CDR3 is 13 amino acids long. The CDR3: CASGLDGAETQYF. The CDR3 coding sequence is TGTGCTAGTGGTTTGGACGGGGCGGAGACCCAGTACTTC.

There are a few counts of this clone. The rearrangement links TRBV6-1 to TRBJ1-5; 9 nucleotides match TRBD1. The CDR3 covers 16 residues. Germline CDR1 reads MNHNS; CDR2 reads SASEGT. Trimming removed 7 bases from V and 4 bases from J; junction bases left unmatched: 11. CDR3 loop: CASNRVPGQGNQPQHF. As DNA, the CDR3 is TGTGCCAGCAATCGCGTTCCGGGACAGGGAAATCAGCCCCAGCATTTT.

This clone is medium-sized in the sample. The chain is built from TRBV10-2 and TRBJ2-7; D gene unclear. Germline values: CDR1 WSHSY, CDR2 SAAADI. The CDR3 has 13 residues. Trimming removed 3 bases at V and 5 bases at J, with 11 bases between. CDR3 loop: CASSDYPADEQYF. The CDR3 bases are TGCGCCAGCAGTGATTATCCGGCGGACGAGCAGTACTTC.

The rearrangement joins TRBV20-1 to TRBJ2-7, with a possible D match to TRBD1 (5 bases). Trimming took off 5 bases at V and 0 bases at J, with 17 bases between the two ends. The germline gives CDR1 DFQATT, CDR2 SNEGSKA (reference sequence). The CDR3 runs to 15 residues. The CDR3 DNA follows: TGCAGTGCTTCACCTATGCAGGGAATCTCCTACGAGCAGTACTTC. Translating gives CSASPMQGISYEQYF.

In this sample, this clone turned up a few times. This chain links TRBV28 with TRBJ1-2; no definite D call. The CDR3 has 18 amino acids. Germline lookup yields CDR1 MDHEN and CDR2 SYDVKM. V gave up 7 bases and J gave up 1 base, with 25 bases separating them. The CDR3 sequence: CASNTGVGIRTVNYGYTF. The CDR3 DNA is TGTGCCAGCAACACTGGGGTGGGCATAAGAACGGTTAACTATGGCTACACCTTC.

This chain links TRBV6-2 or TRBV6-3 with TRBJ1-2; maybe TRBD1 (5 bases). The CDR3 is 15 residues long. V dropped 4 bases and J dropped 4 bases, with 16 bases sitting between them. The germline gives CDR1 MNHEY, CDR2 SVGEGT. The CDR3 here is CASSLPGTYVYGYTF. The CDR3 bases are TGTGCCAGCAGTTTGCCGGGGACTTACGTCTATGGCTACACCTTC.

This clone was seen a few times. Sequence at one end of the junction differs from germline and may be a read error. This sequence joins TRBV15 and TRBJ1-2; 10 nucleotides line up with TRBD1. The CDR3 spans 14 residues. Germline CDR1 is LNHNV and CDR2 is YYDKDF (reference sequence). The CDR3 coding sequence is TGTGCCTCCAGCAGGGGGGACAGGGGTGGTAGCTACACCTTC. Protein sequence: CASSRGDRGGSYTF.

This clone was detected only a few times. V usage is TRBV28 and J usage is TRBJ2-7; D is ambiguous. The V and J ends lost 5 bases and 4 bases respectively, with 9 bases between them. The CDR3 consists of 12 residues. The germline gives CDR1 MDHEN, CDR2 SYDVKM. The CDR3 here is CASSPRWYEQYF. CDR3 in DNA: TGTGCCAGCAGTCCCCGGTGGTACGAGCAGTACTTC.

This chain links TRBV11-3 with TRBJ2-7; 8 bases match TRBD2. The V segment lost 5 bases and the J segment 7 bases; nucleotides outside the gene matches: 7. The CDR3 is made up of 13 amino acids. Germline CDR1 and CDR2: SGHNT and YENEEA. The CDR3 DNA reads TGTGCCAGCAGCGGGGACGTAGCGGGGGAGCAGTACTTC. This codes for CASSGDVAGEQYF.

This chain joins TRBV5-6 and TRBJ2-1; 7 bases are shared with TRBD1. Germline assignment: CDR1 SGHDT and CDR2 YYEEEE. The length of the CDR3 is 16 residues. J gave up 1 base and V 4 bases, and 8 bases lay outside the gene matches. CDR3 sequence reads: CASSPRDRESYNEQFF. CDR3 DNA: TGTGCCAGCAGCCCGAGAGACAGGGAATCCTACAATGAGCAGTTCTTC.

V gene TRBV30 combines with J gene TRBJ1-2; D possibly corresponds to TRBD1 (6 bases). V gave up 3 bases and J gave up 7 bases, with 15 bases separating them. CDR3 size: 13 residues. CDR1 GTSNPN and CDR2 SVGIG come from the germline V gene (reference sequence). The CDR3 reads CAWSKGGNGGYTF. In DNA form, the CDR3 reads TGTGCCTGGAGCAAGGGGGGAAATGGTGGCTACACCTTC.

CDR3 DNA sequence: TGCAGTGCTAGGTGGGACGGGTCCTACGAGCAGTACTTC. Its translation: CSARWDGSYEQYF. The chain combines TRBV20-1 with TRBJ2-7; D is possibly TRBD1 or TRBD2 (5 bases each). The CDR3 spans 13 residues. Per the germline V gene, CDR1 is DFQATT and CDR2 is SNEGSKA (reference sequence). With 3 bases removed from V and 1 base from J, the gap between germline ends came to 10 bases.

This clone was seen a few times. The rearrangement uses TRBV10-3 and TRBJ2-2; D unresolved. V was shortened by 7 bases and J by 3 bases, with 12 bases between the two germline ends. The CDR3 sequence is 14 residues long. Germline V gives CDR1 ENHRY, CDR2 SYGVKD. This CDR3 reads CAITTDGYTGELFF. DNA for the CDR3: TGTGCCATCACCACGGACGGATACACCGGGGAGCTGTTTTTT.

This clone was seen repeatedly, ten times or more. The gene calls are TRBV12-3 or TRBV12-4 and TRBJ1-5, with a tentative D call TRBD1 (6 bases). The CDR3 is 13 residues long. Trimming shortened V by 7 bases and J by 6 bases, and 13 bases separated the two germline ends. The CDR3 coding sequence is TGTGCCAGCACCCAGGGGAAAAGTCAGCCCCAGCATTTT. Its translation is CASTQGKSQPQHF.

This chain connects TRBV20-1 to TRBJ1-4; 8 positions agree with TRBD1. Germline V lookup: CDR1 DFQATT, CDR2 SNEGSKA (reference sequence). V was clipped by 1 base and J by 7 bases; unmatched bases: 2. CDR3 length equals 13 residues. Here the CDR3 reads CSARAGGSEKLFF. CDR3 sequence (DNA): TGCAGTGCTAGAGCAGGGGGCAGTGAAAAACTGTTTTTT.

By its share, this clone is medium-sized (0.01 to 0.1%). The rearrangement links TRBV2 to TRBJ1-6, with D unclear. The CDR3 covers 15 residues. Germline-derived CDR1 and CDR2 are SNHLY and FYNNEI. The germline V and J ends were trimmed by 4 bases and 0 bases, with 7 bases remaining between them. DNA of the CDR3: TGTGCCAGCAGTGGGACCAGCTCCTATAATTCACCCCTCCACTTT. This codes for CASSGTSSYNSPLHF.

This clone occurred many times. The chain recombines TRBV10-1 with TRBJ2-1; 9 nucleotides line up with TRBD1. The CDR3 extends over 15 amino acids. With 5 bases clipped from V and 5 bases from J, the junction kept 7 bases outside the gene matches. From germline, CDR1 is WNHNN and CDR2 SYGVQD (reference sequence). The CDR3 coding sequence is TGCGCCAGCAGTAAGGGGGACAGGGAAAACAATGAGCAGTTCTTC. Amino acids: CASSKGDRENNEQFF.

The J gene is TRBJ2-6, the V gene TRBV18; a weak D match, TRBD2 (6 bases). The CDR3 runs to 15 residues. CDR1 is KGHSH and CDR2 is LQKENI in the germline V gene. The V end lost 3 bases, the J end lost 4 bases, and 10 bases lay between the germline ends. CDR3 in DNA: TGTGCCAGCTCACCCGGGGGATCCGGGGCCAACGTCCTGACTTTC. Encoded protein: CASSPGGSGANVLTF.

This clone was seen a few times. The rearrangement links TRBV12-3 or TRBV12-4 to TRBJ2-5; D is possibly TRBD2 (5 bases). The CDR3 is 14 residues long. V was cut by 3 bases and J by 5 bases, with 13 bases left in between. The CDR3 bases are TGTGCCAGCAGTTTGTGTAGTCGAGGGGAGACCCAGTACTTC. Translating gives CASSLCSRGETQYF.

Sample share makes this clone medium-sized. As DNA, the CDR3 is TGCGCCAGCAGTCCGGGGACTAGCGGGTCCGGGGAGCTGTTTTTT. Protein sequence: CASSPGTSGSGELFF. This rearrangement joins TRBV5-1 to TRBJ2-2, with 12 positions matching TRBD2. The CDR3 runs 15 residues. Trimming removed 5 bases from V and 6 bases from J; junction bases left unmatched: 5. Per the germline V gene, CDR1 is SGHRS and CDR2 is YFSETQ. Using reference TRBV5-1 and TRBJ2-2 for the parts outside the CDR3, the full variable domain is KAGVTQTPRYLIKTRGQQVTLSCSPISGHRSVSWYQQTPGQGLQFLFEYFSETQRNKGNFPGRFSGRQFSNSRSEMNVSTLELGDSALYLCASSPGTSGSGELFFGEGSRLTVL.